This paragraph covers one TCR beta chain sequence. Its antigen is not known. Negative isolation was used for CD8+ and CD4+ T cells and FACS enrichment for TEMRA cells. This specimen belongs to a study of CD8 T cells in Susac syndrome. Study-wide results and limits: The study recognized that its TCR sequencing and HLA analysis covered a relatively small number of individuals.

Random-hexamer reverse transcription was applied to roughly 0.45 to 1 ug RNA. The TCR beta CDR3 was amplified by immunoSEQ multiplex PCR across 54 Vbeta, 13 Jbeta. TCRdb used MiXCR to reprocess the immunoSEQ multiplex PCR reads, holding one entry per CDR3 protein. The repertoire holds under 550,000 distinct CDR3 sequences, around 83% seen once, with about 0.12% in the top ten. The length of the CDR3 is 16 residues. Germline V gene lookup returns CDR1 DFQATT and CDR2 SNEGSKA (reference sequence). V was clipped by 3 bases and J by 4 bases; unmatched bases: 9. This TCR derives from a human donor with multiple sclerosis. Material for sequencing was CD8+ T cells from PBMCs. The chain links TRBV20-1 to TRBJ2-7, with 13 bases aligning to TRBD2. In DNA form, the CDR3 reads TGCAGTGCTAGGGACGGACTAGCGGGAGAGTTGTACGAGCAGTACTTC. This encodes CSARDGLAGELYEQYF.